This T cell receptor beta chain came from a study of blood T cell repertoires in COVID-19. Study-wide background: PBMCs, B-cell-depleted T cells, or T cells were the source of the cDNA or gDNA that made up the material.

Assay: immunoSEQ multiplex PCR; the TCRdb copy retains only in-frame clones and omits some. The data hold 200,000 to 250,000 clones, with 75% to 85% observed a single time. The CDR3 has 15 residues. Germline CDR1 reads SGHTA; CDR2 reads FQGNSA. V dropped 1 base and J dropped 3 bases, with 13 bases sitting between them. The chain carries TRBV7-2 and TRBJ2-7; D possibly corresponds to TRBD1 (6 bases). The sequenced sample consisted of PBMCs or T cells enriched from blood (not recorded which). This clonotype originated in a middle-aged man who had recovered from COVID-19. The chain's CDR3 is CASSLGYRADYEQYF. The CDR3 coding sequence is TGTGCCAGCAGCTTAGGCTACAGGGCTGACTACGAGCAGTACTTC.